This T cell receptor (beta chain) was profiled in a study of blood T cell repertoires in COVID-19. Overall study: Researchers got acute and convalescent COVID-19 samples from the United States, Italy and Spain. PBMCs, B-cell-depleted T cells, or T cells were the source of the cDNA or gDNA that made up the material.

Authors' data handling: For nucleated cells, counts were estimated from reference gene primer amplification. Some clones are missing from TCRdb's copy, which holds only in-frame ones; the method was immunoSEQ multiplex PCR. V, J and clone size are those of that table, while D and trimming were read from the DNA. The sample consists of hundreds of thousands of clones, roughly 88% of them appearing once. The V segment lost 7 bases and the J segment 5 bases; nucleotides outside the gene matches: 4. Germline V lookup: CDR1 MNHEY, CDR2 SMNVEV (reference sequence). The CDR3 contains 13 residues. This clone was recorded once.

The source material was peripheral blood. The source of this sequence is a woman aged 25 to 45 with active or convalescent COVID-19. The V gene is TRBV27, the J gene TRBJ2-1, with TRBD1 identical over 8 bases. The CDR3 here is CASKLTGDNEQFF. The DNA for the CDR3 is TGTGCCAGCAAACTGACAGGGGACAATGAGCAGTTCTTC.